The 5 T cell receptor beta chains listed next were all sequenced from one sample in a study of CD8 T cells in Susac syndrome. When the RNA was reverse transcribed, random hexamers were used with an input of 0.5 to 1 ug. A single record per CDR3 protein comes from TCRdb applying MiXCR to the immunoSEQ multiplex PCR reads. The sample consists of over 120,000 distinct CDR3 sequences, 85% to 95% of them appearing once. Sequenced input: CD4+ T cells from PBMCs. All receptors derive from a human donor with Susac syndrome.

The chain couples TRBV6-5 to TRBJ2-1; 9 nucleotides agree with TRBD1. This CDR3 is built from 17 residues. CDR1 and CDR2 (germline): MNHEY, SVGAGI. The ends lost 3 bases at V and 7 bases at J; junction bases unmatched: 13. This CDR3 reads CASSYTTRDRVENEQFF. CDR3 coding DNA: TGTGCCAGCAGTTATACGACCAGGGACAGGGTAGAGAATGAGCAGTTCTTC.

V and J are TRBV5-4 and TRBJ2-2, with 15 bases fitting TRBD2. Germline values: CDR1 SGHNT, CDR2 YYREEE (reference sequence). Trimming removed 4 bases from V and 4 bases from J; junction bases left unmatched: 11. This CDR3 spans 19 amino acids. The CDR3 loop reads CASSPGTSGRRVGTGELFF. CDR3 bases: TGTGCCAGCAGCCCCGGGACTAGCGGGAGGAGAGTAGGCACCGGGGAGCTGTTTTTT.

The rearrangement uses TRBV14 and TRBJ1-1; D is perhaps TRBD1 (5 bases). This CDR3 spans 14 amino acids. V shed 1 base and J shed 2 bases, with 8 bases lying between them. Germline V gives CDR1 SGHDN, CDR2 FVKESK. This chain's CDR3 is CASSQAGFNTEAFF. Written as DNA, the CDR3 is TGTGCCAGCAGCCAAGCAGGGTTTAACACTGAAGCTTTCTTT.

This chain connects TRBV5-1 to TRBJ2-5, with 8 bases identical to TRBD1. The CDR3 consists of 15 residues. Unmatched junction bases numbered 10, after V lost 4 bases and J lost 5 bases. Germline CDR1 SGHRS, CDR2 YFSETQ. Here the CDR3 reads CASSPRDRQRETQYF. For the CDR3, the DNA is TGCGCCAGCAGCCCCCGGGACAGGCAGCGGGAGACCCAGTACTTC.

The chain employs TRBV30 and TRBJ2-2, with D tentatively TRBD2 (5 bases). V was pared by 1 base and J by 8 bases, with 11 bases between. Looked up from germline, CDR1 is GTSNPN and CDR2 is SVGIG (reference sequence). The CDR3 extends over 13 amino acids. The CDR3: CAWSEEGSGELFF. The DNA of the CDR3 is TGTGCCTGGAGTGAAGAGGGTTCGGGGGAGCTGTTTTTT.